The entry below describes one T cell receptor (beta chain). This record belongs to a study of shared clonotypes between healthy human individuals. TCRdb's copy holds only in-frame clones and misses some; the assay was immunoSEQ multiplex PCR. This table has around 600,000 clones, approximately 95% appearing once. Selected positively for CCR7 and CD45RO-negative, naive CD8 cells excluded terminally differentiated effector memory CD45RA+ cells. The V gene end was trimmed by 8 bases and the J gene end by 1 base; junction bases not matched to a gene: 3. The CDR3 sequence is 13 residues long. CDR1 is ENHRY, CDR2 SYGVKD, per germline.

Sequenced material: naive CD8+ T cells sorted from blood. The TCR sequence derives from a woman in her 30s in good health. The J gene is TRBJ2-3, the V gene TRBV10-3; 7 nucleotides agree with TRBD2. This CDR3 is CAISTSGTDTQYF. The CDR3 DNA is TGTGCCATCTCAACTAGCGGCACAGATACGCAGTATTTT.